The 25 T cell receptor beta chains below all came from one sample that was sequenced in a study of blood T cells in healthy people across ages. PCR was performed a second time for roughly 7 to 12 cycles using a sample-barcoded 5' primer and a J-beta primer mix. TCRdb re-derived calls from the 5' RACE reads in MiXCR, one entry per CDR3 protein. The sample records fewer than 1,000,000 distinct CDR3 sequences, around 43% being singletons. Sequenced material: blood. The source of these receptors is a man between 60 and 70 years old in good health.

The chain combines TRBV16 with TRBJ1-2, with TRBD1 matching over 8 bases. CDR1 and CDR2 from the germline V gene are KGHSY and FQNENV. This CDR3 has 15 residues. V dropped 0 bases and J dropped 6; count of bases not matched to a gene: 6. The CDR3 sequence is CASSQSSLTGDGYTF. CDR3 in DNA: TGTGCCAGCAGCCAATCGTCTTTGACAGGGGATGGCTACACCTTC.

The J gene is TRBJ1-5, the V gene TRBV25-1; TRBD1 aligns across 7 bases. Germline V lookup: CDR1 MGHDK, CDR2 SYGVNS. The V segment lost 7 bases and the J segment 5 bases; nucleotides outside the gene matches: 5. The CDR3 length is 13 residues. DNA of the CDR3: TGTGCCAGCACAGGGGGGGGCGATCAGCCCCAGCATTTT. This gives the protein CASTGGGDQPQHF.

The CDR3 loop is CASGRGADWDTDTQYF. DNA of the CDR3: TGTGCCAGCGGTCGCGGTGCGGACTGGGACACAGATACGCAGTATTTT. The chain employs TRBV6-1 and TRBJ2-3; tentative D call: TRBD2 (5 bases). Germline CDR1 and CDR2: MNHNS and SASEGT. Trimming left V 8 bases short and J 2 bases short, with 20 bases between. This CDR3 has 16 amino acids.

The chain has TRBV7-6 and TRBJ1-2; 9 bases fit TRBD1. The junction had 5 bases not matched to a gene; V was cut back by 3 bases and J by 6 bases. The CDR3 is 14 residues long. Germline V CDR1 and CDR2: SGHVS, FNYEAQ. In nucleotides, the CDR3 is TGTGCCAGCAGCTTCAGAACAGGGGGCGATGGCTACACCTTC. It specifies CASSFRTGGDGYTF.

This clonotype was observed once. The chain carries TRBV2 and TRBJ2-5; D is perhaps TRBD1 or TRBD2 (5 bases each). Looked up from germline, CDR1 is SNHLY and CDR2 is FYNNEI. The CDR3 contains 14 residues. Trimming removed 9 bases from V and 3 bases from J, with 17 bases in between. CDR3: CASMSQGAKETQYF. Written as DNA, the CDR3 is TGTGCCAGTATGTCCCAGGGAGCTAAAGAGACCCAGTACTTC.

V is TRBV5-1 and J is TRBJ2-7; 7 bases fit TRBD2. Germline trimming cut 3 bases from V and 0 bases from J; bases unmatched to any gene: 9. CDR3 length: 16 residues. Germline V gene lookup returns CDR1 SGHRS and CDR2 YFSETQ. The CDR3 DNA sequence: TGCGCCAGCAGCTGGGGCGGGGGAACGTACTCCTACGAGCAGTACTTC. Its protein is CASSWGGGTYSYEQYF.

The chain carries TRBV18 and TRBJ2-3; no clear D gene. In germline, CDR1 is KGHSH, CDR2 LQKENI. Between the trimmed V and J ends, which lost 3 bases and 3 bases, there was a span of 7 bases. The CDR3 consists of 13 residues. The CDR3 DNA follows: TGTGCCAGCTCACCTCAGGAAACAGATACGCAGTATTTT. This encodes CASSPQETDTQYF.

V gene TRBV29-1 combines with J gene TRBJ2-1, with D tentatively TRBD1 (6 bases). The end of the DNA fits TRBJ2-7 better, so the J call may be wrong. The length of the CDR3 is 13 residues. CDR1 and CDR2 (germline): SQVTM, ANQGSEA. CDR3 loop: CSVEDSSYNEQYF. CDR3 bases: TGCAGCGTAGAGGACAGCTCCTACAATGAGCAGTACTTC.

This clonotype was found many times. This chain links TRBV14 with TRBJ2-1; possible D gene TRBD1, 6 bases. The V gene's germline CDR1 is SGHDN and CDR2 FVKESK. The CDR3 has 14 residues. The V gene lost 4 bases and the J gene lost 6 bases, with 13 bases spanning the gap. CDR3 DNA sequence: TGTGCCAGCAGCCGAACAGGGTTACTCAATGAGCAGTTCTTC. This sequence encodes CASSRTGLLNEQFF.

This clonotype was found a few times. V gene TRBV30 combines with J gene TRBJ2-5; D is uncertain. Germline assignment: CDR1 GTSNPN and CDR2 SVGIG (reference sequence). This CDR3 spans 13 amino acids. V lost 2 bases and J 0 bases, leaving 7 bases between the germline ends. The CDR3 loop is CAWSTSDQETQYF. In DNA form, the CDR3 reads TGTGCCTGGAGTACGTCGGACCAAGAGACCCAGTACTTC.

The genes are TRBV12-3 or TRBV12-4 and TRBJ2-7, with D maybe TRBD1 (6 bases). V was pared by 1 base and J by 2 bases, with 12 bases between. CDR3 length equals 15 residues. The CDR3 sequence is CASSLVTGRAYEQYF. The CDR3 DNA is TGTGCCAGCAGTTTAGTTACAGGGAGAGCCTACGAGCAGTACTTC.

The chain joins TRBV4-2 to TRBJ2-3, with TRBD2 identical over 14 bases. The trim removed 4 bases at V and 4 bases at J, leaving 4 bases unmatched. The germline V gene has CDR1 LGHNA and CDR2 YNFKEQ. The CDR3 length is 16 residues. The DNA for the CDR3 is TGTGCCAGCAGCCGAGGACTAGCGGGGGGTCCAGATACGCAGTATTTT. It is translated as CASSRGLAGGPDTQYF.

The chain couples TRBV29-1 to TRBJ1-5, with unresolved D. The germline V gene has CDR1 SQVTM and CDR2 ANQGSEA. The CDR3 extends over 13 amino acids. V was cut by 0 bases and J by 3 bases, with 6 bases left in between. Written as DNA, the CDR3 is TGCAGCGTTGAAGAAGGTGTCAATCAGCCCCAGCATTTT. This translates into CSVEEGVNQPQHF.

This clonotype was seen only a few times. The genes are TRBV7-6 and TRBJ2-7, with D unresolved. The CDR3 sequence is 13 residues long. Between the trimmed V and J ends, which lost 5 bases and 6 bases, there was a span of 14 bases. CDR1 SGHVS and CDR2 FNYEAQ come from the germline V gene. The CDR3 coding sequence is TGTGCCAGCAGCAAAAGCACCCGCGGCGAGCAGTACTTC. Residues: CASSKSTRGEQYF.

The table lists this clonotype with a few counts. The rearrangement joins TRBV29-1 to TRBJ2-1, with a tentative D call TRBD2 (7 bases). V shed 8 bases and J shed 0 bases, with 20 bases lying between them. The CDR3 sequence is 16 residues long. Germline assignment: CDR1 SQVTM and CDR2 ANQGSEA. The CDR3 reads CSFRKGGLSSYNEQFF. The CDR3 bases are TGCAGCTTCCGTAAGGGGGGGTTAAGCTCCTACAATGAGCAGTTCTTC.

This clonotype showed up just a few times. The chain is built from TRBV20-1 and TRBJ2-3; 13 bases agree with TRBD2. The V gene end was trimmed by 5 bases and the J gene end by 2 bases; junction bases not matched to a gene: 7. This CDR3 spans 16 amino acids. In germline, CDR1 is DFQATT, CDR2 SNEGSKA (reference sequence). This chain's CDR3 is CSAQRTSGGDTDTQYF. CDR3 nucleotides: TGCAGTGCTCAACGTACTAGCGGGGGGGACACAGATACGCAGTATTTT.

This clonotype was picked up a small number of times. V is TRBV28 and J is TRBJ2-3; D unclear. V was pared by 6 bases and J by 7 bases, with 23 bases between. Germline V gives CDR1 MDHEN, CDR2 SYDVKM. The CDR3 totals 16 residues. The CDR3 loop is CASSPISGPTQHTQYF. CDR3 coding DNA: TGTGCCAGCAGCCCCATTAGTGGCCCCACGCAGCATACGCAGTATTTT.

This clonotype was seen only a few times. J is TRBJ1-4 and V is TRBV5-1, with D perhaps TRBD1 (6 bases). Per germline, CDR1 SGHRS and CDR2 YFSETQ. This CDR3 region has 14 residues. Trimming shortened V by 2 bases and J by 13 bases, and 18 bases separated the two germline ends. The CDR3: CASSFGNTGRRLFF. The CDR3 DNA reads TGCGCCAGCAGCTTTGGGAACACAGGGAGACGACTGTTTTTT.

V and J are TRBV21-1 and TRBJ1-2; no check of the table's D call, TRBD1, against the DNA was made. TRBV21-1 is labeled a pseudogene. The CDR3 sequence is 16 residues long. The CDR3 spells CASSNGQGVQIYGYTF. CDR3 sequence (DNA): TGTGCCAGCAGCAACGGACAGGGGGTACAAATCTATGGCTACACCTTC.

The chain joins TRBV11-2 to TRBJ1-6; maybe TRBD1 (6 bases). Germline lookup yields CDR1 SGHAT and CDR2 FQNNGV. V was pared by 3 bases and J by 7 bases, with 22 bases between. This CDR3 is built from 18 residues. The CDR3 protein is CASSFRGGRVSGNSPLHF. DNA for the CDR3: TGTGCCAGCAGCTTCCGGGGGGGCCGAGTATCCGGCAATTCACCCCTCCACTTT.

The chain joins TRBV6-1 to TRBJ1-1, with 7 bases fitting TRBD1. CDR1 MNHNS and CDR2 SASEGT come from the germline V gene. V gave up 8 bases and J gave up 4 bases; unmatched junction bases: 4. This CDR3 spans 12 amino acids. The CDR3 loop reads CASVQGTTEAFF. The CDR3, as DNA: TGTGCCAGCGTACAGGGGACCACTGAAGCTTTCTTT.

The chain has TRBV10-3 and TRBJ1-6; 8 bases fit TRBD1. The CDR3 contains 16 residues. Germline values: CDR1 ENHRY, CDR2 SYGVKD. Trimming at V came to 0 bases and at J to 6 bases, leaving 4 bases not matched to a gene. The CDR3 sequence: CAISESGTGLNSPLHF. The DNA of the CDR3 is TGTGCCATCAGTGAGTCCGGGACAGGACTTAATTCACCCCTCCACTTT.

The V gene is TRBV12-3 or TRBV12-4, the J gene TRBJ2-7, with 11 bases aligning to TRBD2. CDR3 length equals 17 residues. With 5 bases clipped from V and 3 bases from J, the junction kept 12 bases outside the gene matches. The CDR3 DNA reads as TGTGCCAGCAGTCAGGGACTAGCGGTGATAGCCAGCTACGAGCAGTACTTC. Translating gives CASSQGLAVIASYEQYF.

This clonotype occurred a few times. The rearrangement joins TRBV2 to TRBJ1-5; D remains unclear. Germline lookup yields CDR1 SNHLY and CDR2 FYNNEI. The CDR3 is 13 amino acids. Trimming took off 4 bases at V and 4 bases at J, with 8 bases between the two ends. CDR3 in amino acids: CASSVEGNQPQHF. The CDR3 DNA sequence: TGTGCCAGCAGTGTCGAGGGAAATCAGCCCCAGCATTTT.

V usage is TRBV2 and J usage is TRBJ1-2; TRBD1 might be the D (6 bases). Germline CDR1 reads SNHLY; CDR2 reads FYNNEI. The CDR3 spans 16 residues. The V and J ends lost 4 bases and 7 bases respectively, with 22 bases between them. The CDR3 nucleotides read TGTGCCAGCAGTGTAAGCCGGGACATCCCCGTCGGTGGCTACACCTTC. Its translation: CASSVSRDIPVGGYTF.